This T cell receptor (beta chain) was sequenced for a study of shared clonotypes between healthy human individuals. Study results and limitations: Rarefaction showed that sequencing of sorted subsets was incomplete (despite large depth). The sharing of around 5% of naive CD4 clonotypes was seen across a handful of donors.

The data were produced by immunoSEQ multiplex PCR, yet TCRdb's version contains in-frame clones alone and is incomplete. The sample shows 550,000 to 850,000 clones, roughly 72% of them seen only once. The CDR3 consists of 16 residues. The germline V and J ends were trimmed by 1 base and 1 base, with 13 bases remaining between them. The germline V gene has CDR1 MGHRA and CDR2 YSYEKL. Concerning this clone itself: Its antigen is as yet unknown.

The source is a woman younger than 45 in good health. This chain uses TRBV4-1 with TRBJ1-1; a possible D gene is TRBD1 (6 bases). The sample consisted of memory CD4+ T cells sorted from blood. Subset: CD45RA-negative fraction. CDR3 residues: CASSQVLRGRNTEAFF. The DNA of the CDR3 is TGCGCCAGCAGCCAAGTCCTCAGGGGTCGGAACACTGAAGCTTTCTTT.